Described below is a single T cell receptor beta chain sequence and its context. The antigen is undetermined. This specimen comes from a study of shared clonotypes between healthy human individuals. Germline V CDR1 and CDR2: MNHNS, SASEGT. The length of the CDR3 is 16 residues. V was cut by 1 base and J by 0 bases, with 13 bases left in between. In the authors' workflow: Filtering was not the same, since immunoSEQ gave junction-only sequences without quality scores. The protocol was immunoSEQ multiplex PCR, while the TCRdb copy is restricted to in-frame clones and leaves out a portion. V, J and clone size are those of that table, while D and trimming were read from the DNA. The sample records roughly 2,000,000 clones, 93% being singletons. Points from the study as a whole: Incomplete sequencing of sorted subsets was indicated by rarefaction despite large depth. A small donor pool kept down the genetic and exposure-history diversity that was represented.

Selected positively for CCR7 and CD45RO-negative, naive CD8 cells excluded terminally differentiated effector memory CD45RA+ cells. Donors included only healthy HIV-negative adults lacking recent acute infections or vaccinations. The chain employs TRBV6-1 and TRBJ2-7; no definite D call. The sequencing input was naive CD8+ T cells from PBMCs. This receptor was identified in a man younger than 30 in good health. Some clones in this sample may be carry-over from other donors' samples. The CDR3 DNA reads as TGTGCCAGCAGTGAAGAGAGGTCCCTTCTCTCCTACGAGCAGTACTTC. It encodes CASSEERSLLSYEQYF.